These T cell receptor beta chains were read from a single sample in a study of cytomegalovirus exposure and HLA in healthy donors. TCRdb's table, derived via immunoSEQ multiplex PCR, lists solely in-frame clones and lacks some. Altogether 90,000 to 120,000 clones are present, more than 75% being singletons, with the ten largest covering 4%. The specimen sequenced was PBMCs. These receptors were obtained from a woman aged 45-65 years in good health and CMV-seropositive. Both conserved end residues are part of each CDR3. Fields, in order: D gene, clone size, V gene, J gene, CDR3 DNA, CDR3 protein. A D gene is named only where the DNA matches it firmly. The size entry is marked missing in some rows and otherwise reads once, few, many or a size class.

d_gene: TRBD1; abundance: -; v_gene: TRBV2; j_gene: TRBJ1-2; CDR3nt: TGTGCCAGCAGCGAAGGGGGCGGACAGGGGAACTATGGCTACACCTTC; CDR3aa: CASSEGGGQGNYGYTF
d_gene: -; abundance: -; v_gene: TRBV13; j_gene: TRBJ2-7; CDR3nt: TGTGCCAGCAGCTTAGTCGCCCCACAGGGTATCCACGAGCAGTACTTC; CDR3aa: CASSLVAPQGIHEQYF
d_gene: TRBD1; abundance: -; v_gene: TRBV27; j_gene: TRBJ2-2; CDR3nt: TGTGCCAGCAGATTAATGACAGGGGGCACGAACACCGGGGAGCTGTTTTTT; CDR3aa: CASRLMTGGTNTGELFF
d_gene: TRBD2; abundance: few; v_gene: TRBV7-7; j_gene: TRBJ2-2; CDR3nt: TGTGCTAGCAGCGCCCGACTAGCGGGAGGGACCGGGGAGCTGTTTTTT; CDR3aa: CASSARLAGGTGELFF
d_gene: -; abundance: few; v_gene: TRBV6-1; j_gene: TRBJ2-7; CDR3nt: TGTGCCAGCAGTGAAGCCCAGGGAGGCTACGAGCAGTACTTC; CDR3aa: CASSEAQGGYEQYF
d_gene: -; abundance: -; v_gene: TRBV11-3; j_gene: TRBJ1-1; CDR3nt: TGTGCCAGCAGCTTAGGAGGGTTGAACACTGAAGCTTTCTTT; CDR3aa: CASSLGGLNTEAFF
d_gene: -; abundance: -; v_gene: TRBV2; j_gene: TRBJ2-7; CDR3nt: TGTGCCAGCAGTGAAGTTTACAGACAGCCTTACGAGCAGTACTTC; CDR3aa: CASSEVYRQPYEQYF
d_gene: -; abundance: -; v_gene: TRBV18; j_gene: TRBJ1-5; CDR3nt: TGTGCCAGCTCTCGCTCAGGCACCAATCAGCCCCAGCATTTT; CDR3aa: CASSRSGTNQPQHF
d_gene: -; abundance: -; v_gene: TRBV11-2; j_gene: TRBJ2-5; CDR3nt: TGTGCCAGCAGCTCCCTAAGGGACTGGGAGCAGTACTTC; CDR3aa: CASSSLRDWEQYF
d_gene: -; abundance: -; v_gene: TRBV6-6; j_gene: TRBJ1-1; CDR3nt: TGTGCCAGCAGTGGTGACAGGAACATAGAAGCTTTCTTT; CDR3aa: CASSGDRNIEAFF
d_gene: -; abundance: few; v_gene: TRBV5-1; j_gene: TRBJ2-6; CDR3nt: TGCGCCAGCAGCTCCAAGATCGGCTCTGGGGCCAACGTCCTGACTTTC; CDR3aa: CASSSKIGSGANVLTF
d_gene: -; abundance: -; v_gene: TRBV11-3; j_gene: TRBJ2-1; CDR3nt: TGTGCCAGCAGCTTAGAAGGGGACTCCTACAATGAGCAGTTCTTC; CDR3aa: CASSLEGDSYNEQFF
d_gene: -; abundance: -; v_gene: TRBV7-9; j_gene: TRBJ1-4; CDR3nt: TGTGCCAGCAGCAACAGGGCGACTAATGAAAAACTGTTTTTT; CDR3aa: CASSNRATNEKLFF
d_gene: -; abundance: -; v_gene: TRBV7-9; j_gene: TRBJ2-2; CDR3nt: TGTGCCAGCAGCCCCGCAGAGGCGGGAATGGTCGGGCTGTTTTTT; CDR3aa: CASSPAEAGMVGLFF
d_gene: -; abundance: -; v_gene: TRBV27; j_gene: TRBJ1-5; CDR3nt: TGTGCCAGCAGTTTGCGAGGGCACAATCAGCCCCAGCATTTT; CDR3aa: CASSLRGHNQPQHF
d_gene: TRBD1; abundance: -; v_gene: TRBV30; j_gene: TRBJ1-5; CDR3nt: TGTGCCTGGAGCCCCGGGACAGCCTTAGAGCCCCAGCATTTT; CDR3aa: CAWSPGTALEPQHF
d_gene: -; abundance: -; v_gene: TRBV5-1; j_gene: TRBJ1-3; CDR3nt: TGCGCCAGCACAGAAAGATCTGGAAACACCATATATTTT; CDR3aa: CASTERSGNTIYF
d_gene: TRBD1; abundance: few; v_gene: TRBV5-4; j_gene: TRBJ2-5; CDR3nt: TGTGCCAGCAGCCGGCGGGGGACAGGGAACCAAGAGACCCAGTACTTC; CDR3aa: CASSRRGTGNQETQYF
d_gene: TRBD1; abundance: -; v_gene: TRBV2; j_gene: TRBJ2-4; CDR3nt: TGTGCCAGCAGGGGGGGACAGGGGATTTACATTCAGTACTTC; CDR3aa: CASRGGQGIYIQYF
d_gene: -; abundance: -; v_gene: TRBV9; j_gene: TRBJ2-5; CDR3nt: TGTGCCAGCAGCGCAGGGCTGGGGGCCCTACAAGAGACCCAGTACTTC; CDR3aa: CASSAGLGALQETQYF
d_gene: TRBD1; abundance: -; v_gene: TRBV14; j_gene: TRBJ2-7; CDR3nt: TGTGCCAGCAGCCTGACAGGGGGTGCCTACGAGCAGTACTTC; CDR3aa: CASSLTGGAYEQYF
d_gene: TRBD1; abundance: -; v_gene: TRBV7-9; j_gene: TRBJ2-6; CDR3nt: TGTGCCAGCAGCTTACTCCAAGGGACAGCTAGCTCTGGGGCCAACGTCCTGACTTTC; CDR3aa: CASSLLQGTASSGANVLTF
d_gene: -; abundance: -; v_gene: TRBV15; j_gene: TRBJ2-7; CDR3nt: TGTGCCACCAGCAGTCCGGGACAAAAGGAATCCGAGCAGTACTTC; CDR3aa: CATSSPGQKESEQYF
d_gene: -; abundance: few; v_gene: TRBV25-1; j_gene: TRBJ2-1; CDR3nt: TGTGCCAGCAGGGCCCCCAGGCTAAGCTCCTACAATGAGCAGTTCTTC; CDR3aa: CASRAPRLSSYNEQFF
d_gene: -; abundance: -; v_gene: TRBV7-9; j_gene: TRBJ2-7; CDR3nt: TGTGCCAGCAGCACAGGGAGCTCCTACGAGCAGTACTTC; CDR3aa: CASSTGSSYEQYF
d_gene: -; abundance: few; v_gene: TRBV15; j_gene: TRBJ1-5; CDR3nt: TGTGCCACCAGCAGAGCTCGGCAGGCCTACAATCAGCCCCAGCATTTT; CDR3aa: CATSRARQAYNQPQHF
d_gene: -; abundance: once; v_gene: TRBV9; j_gene: TRBJ1-2; CDR3nt: TGTGCCAGCAGCGTAGGGGGGCTCTCGTTGGACTATGGCTACACCTTC; CDR3aa: CASSVGGLSLDYGYTF
d_gene: -; abundance: -; v_gene: TRBV5-1; j_gene: TRBJ1-3; CDR3nt: TGCGCCAGCAGCCCCCAGCGGCCGGGCACCATATATTTT; CDR3aa: CASSPQRPGTIYF
d_gene: -; abundance: -; v_gene: TRBV6-1; j_gene: TRBJ1-1; CDR3nt: TGTGCCAGCAGTTCCAGTTCCGACACTGAAGCTTTCTTT; CDR3aa: CASSSSSDTEAFF
d_gene: -; abundance: -; v_gene: TRBV7-9; j_gene: TRBJ2-2; CDR3nt: TGTGCCAGCAGCTTAGCAGGGGGGGCCCGGCGTAACACCGGGGAGCTGTTTTTT; CDR3aa: CASSLAGGARRNTGELFF
d_gene: -; abundance: -; v_gene: TRBV9; j_gene: TRBJ2-7; CDR3nt: TGTGCCAGCAGCCTCTCACCCGGGACAACCTACGAGCAGTACTTC; CDR3aa: CASSLSPGTTYEQYF
d_gene: TRBD1; abundance: medium-sized; v_gene: TRBV11-2; j_gene: TRBJ1-1; CDR3nt: TGTGCCAGCAAAATAGGGGGCGCGAACACTGAAGCTTTCTTT; CDR3aa: CASKIGGANTEAFF
d_gene: -; abundance: -; v_gene: TRBV7-8; j_gene: TRBJ2-5; CDR3nt: TGTGCCAGCAGCTCCGGACAGCTCCAAGAGACCCAGTACTTC; CDR3aa: CASSSGQLQETQYF
d_gene: TRBD2; abundance: -; v_gene: TRBV30; j_gene: TRBJ2-7; CDR3nt: TGTGCCTGGAGTGTGGGTGGCGGGAGGAACGGCGAGCAGTACTTC; CDR3aa: CAWSVGGGRNGEQYF
d_gene: -; abundance: -; v_gene: TRBV7-2; j_gene: TRBJ2-7; CDR3nt: TGTGCCAGCAGCCCCACCGGGAACGAGCAGTACTTC; CDR3aa: CASSPTGNEQYF
d_gene: TRBD1; abundance: -; v_gene: TRBV9; j_gene: TRBJ1-2; CDR3nt: TGTGCCAGCAGCCTCGGACAGGATTATGGCTACACCTTC; CDR3aa: CASSLGQDYGYTF
d_gene: -; abundance: -; v_gene: TRBV11-2; j_gene: TRBJ2-7; CDR3nt: TGTGCCAGCAGCTTTTTAGGCGTCGGTGAGAGGGGGGGCGCCTACGAGCAGTACTTC; CDR3aa: CASSFLGVGERGGAYEQYF
d_gene: TRBD2; abundance: -; v_gene: TRBV5-6; j_gene: TRBJ2-3; CDR3nt: TGTGCCAGCAGCTTCGGCAGCGGGAGGTCAGATACGCAGTATTTT; CDR3aa: CASSFGSGRSDTQYF
d_gene: TRBD1; abundance: -; v_gene: TRBV7-9; j_gene: TRBJ2-1; CDR3nt: TGTGCCAGCAGCCCACCAGGGATCTCTTACAGGGGAGCCTACAATGAGCAGTTCTTC; CDR3aa: CASSPPGISYRGAYNEQFF
d_gene: TRBD1; abundance: -; v_gene: TRBV27; j_gene: TRBJ1-1; CDR3nt: TGTGCCAGCAGCCCTTCACAGGGGCCCCTTATTTTAAACACTGAAGCTTTCTTT; CDR3aa: CASSPSQGPLILNTEAFF
d_gene: -; abundance: -; v_gene: TRBV5-6; j_gene: TRBJ1-2; CDR3nt: TGTGCCAGCAGCTCAGATTATTATGGCGGAACTTTC; CDR3aa: CASSSDYYGGTF
d_gene: TRBD1; abundance: -; v_gene: TRBV6-5; j_gene: TRBJ2-2; CDR3nt: TGTGCCACCAGGGACAGTTTCACCGGGGAGCTGTTTTTT; CDR3aa: CATRDSFTGELFF
d_gene: -; abundance: few; v_gene: TRBV18; j_gene: TRBJ2-6; CDR3nt: TGTGCCAGCTCACCGGGACTTCCCGTATTTGGGGTGTCTGGGGCCAACGTCCTGACTTTC; CDR3aa: CASSPGLPVFGVSGANVLTF
d_gene: -; abundance: -; v_gene: TRBV7-2; j_gene: TRBJ2-3; CDR3nt: TGTGCCAGCAGCTTAGACTTCACAGATACGCAGTATTTT; CDR3aa: CASSLDFTDTQYF
d_gene: -; abundance: -; v_gene: TRBV10-1; j_gene: TRBJ2-2; CDR3nt: TGCGCCAGCAGCCAGTGGAACACCGGGGAGCTGTTTTTT; CDR3aa: CASSQWNTGELFF
d_gene: -; abundance: -; v_gene: TRBV9; j_gene: TRBJ1-4; CDR3nt: TGTGCCAGCAGCTCCCGATTCTATCCCGGGAGGGCAACTAATGAAAAACTGTTTTTT; CDR3aa: CASSSRFYPGRATNEKLFF
d_gene: TRBD1; abundance: -; v_gene: TRBV11-1; j_gene: TRBJ2-1; CDR3nt: TGTGCCTCGGTATGGACAGGAGACAATGAGCAGTTCTTC; CDR3aa: CASVWTGDNEQFF
d_gene: TRBD1; abundance: -; v_gene: TRBV4-1; j_gene: TRBJ1-1; CDR3nt: TGCGCCAGCAGCCAAGATCGGTCAGGGGGAAGCGAAGCTTTCTTT; CDR3aa: CASSQDRSGGSEAFF
d_gene: -; abundance: -; v_gene: TRBV30; j_gene: TRBJ1-2; CDR3nt: TGTGCCTGGAGTCCCAGCGGGGGCGGCTACACCTTC; CDR3aa: CAWSPSGGGYTF
d_gene: -; abundance: -; v_gene: TRBV5-1; j_gene: TRBJ2-3; CDR3nt: TGCGCCAGCAGCTCCCCAGCGGAGAGCACAGATACGCAGTATTTT; CDR3aa: CASSSPAESTDTQYF
d_gene: TRBD1; abundance: few; v_gene: TRBV2; j_gene: TRBJ2-3; CDR3nt: TGTGCCAGCAGTGGCTTAGGACAGGCGCAGGATACGCAGTATTTT; CDR3aa: CASSGLGQAQDTQYF
d_gene: TRBD1; abundance: once; v_gene: TRBV14; j_gene: TRBJ2-3; CDR3nt: TGTGCCAGCAGCCAGCTACTCGGGACAGGGGGTGAGGATACGCAGTATTTT; CDR3aa: CASSQLLGTGGEDTQYF
d_gene: -; abundance: -; v_gene: TRBV4-2; j_gene: TRBJ1-1; CDR3nt: TGTGCCAGCAGCCAAGAACAGGGTATGAACACTGAAGCTTTCTTT; CDR3aa: CASSQEQGMNTEAFF
d_gene: TRBD1; abundance: -; v_gene: TRBV7-3; j_gene: TRBJ1-1; CDR3nt: TGTGCCAGCAGCTTAACAGGGACAGGGGCCACTGAAGCTTTCTTT; CDR3aa: CASSLTGTGATEAFF
d_gene: -; abundance: -; v_gene: TRBV27; j_gene: TRBJ2-7; CDR3nt: TGTGCCAGCTCCCCGGAGGGATTCTACGAGCAGTACTTC; CDR3aa: CASSPEGFYEQYF
d_gene: TRBD1; abundance: -; v_gene: TRBV9; j_gene: TRBJ1-6; CDR3nt: TGTGCCAGCAGCCGCGCCGGGGACAGGACTCGAGGGAATTCACCCCTCCACTTT; CDR3aa: CASSRAGDRTRGNSPLHF
d_gene: TRBD1; abundance: -; v_gene: TRBV10-2; j_gene: TRBJ1-6; CDR3nt: TGCGCCAGCAGTGAGTCCGACAGGGCTAATTCACCCCTCCACTTT; CDR3aa: CASSESDRANSPLHF
d_gene: TRBD1; abundance: -; v_gene: TRBV7-9; j_gene: TRBJ1-2; CDR3nt: TGTGCCAGCAGCCCGGGACAGGGTCCTAACTATGGCTACACCTTC; CDR3aa: CASSPGQGPNYGYTF
d_gene: TRBD2; abundance: -; v_gene: TRBV25-1; j_gene: TRBJ2-3; CDR3nt: TGTGCCAGCACCCAAAGACTAGCACCGAATACGCAGTATTTT; CDR3aa: CASTQRLAPNTQYF
d_gene: -; abundance: -; v_gene: TRBV14; j_gene: TRBJ2-7; CDR3nt: TGTGCCAGCAGCTCGCACAGGCGACCCTACGAGCAGTACTTC; CDR3aa: CASSSHRRPYEQYF